This TCR beta chain was recovered during a study of T-cell memory formation after mild COVID-19. Each CDR3 protein is one row after TCRdb ran MiXCR on the 5' RACE reads. The table includes over 300,000 distinct CDR3 sequences, roughly 19% detected once. This clonotype has ten or more counts. Per germline, CDR1 MNHEY and CDR2 SVGAGI. The CDR3 loop spans 13 amino acids. V lost 1 base and J lost 3, with 7 bases in between. The chain has TRBV6-5 and TRBJ2-7, with D maybe TRBD2 (5 bases). The clonotype originates from a man aged 18 to 29 who had mild COVID-19 (a few samples of this study predate the infection). Cell type and time point are not known. Sequences were obtained from PBMCs or a T cell subset sorted from them (not recorded which). The CDR3 loop is CASSYFAGYEQYF. The CDR3 nucleotides are TGTGCCAGCAGTTACTTCGCGGGCTACGAGCAGTACTTC.